The 28 T cell receptor beta chains below were found in one sample sequenced in a study of T cell responses to AZD1222 COVID-19 vaccine. The assay was immunoSEQ multiplex PCR, and TCRdb's table has in-frame clones only and misses some. This table has tens of thousands of clones, roughly 75% appearing once. The sequences come from peripheral blood, collected on day 0 of AZD1222 vaccination. The receptors derive from an adult in good health.

This clone occurred a few times. J is TRBJ1-2 and V is TRBV19, with D possibly TRBD1 on 6 matching bases. The CDR3 is 15 residues long. Germline V CDR1 and CDR2: LNHDA, SQIVND (reference sequence). V dropped 7 bases and J dropped 5 bases, with 20 bases sitting between them. CDR3 coding DNA: TGTGCCAGTAACCCCACGTCAGGGGAAAGTTATGGCTACACCTTC. It encodes CASNPTSGESYGYTF. The full variable domain, with the rest looked up from reference TRBV19 and TRBJ1-2, is DGGITQSPKYLFRKEGQNVTLSCEQNLNHDAMYWYRQDPGQGLRLIYYSQIVNDFQKGDIAEGYSVSREKKESFPLTVTSAQKNPTAFYLCASNPTSGESYGYTFGSGTRLTVV.

About this clone: At one boundary the junction diverges from the germline segment, which might be a read error. The chain combines TRBV28 with TRBJ2-1; no firm D call. The CDR3 sequence is 14 residues long. Germline loops: CDR1 MDHEN, CDR2 SYDVKM. CDR3 bases: TGTGCCAGCAGCTTATCGTCCGTTCTCAATGAGCAGTTCTTC. This gives the protein CASSLSSVLNEQFF.

The gene calls are TRBV29-1 and TRBJ1-1; no definite D call. There are 15 residues in the CDR3. Germline CDR1 and CDR2: SQVTM and ANQGSEA. Trimming took off 0 bases at V and 0 bases at J, with 11 bases between the two ends. CDR3 sequence (DNA): TGCAGCGTTGAAGATTTTGGCAGTCTGAACACTGAAGCTTTCTTT. Amino acid sequence: CSVEDFGSLNTEAFF.

This clone was picked up a small number of times. The chain couples TRBV7-8 to TRBJ1-5; no clear D. The germline V and J ends were trimmed by 2 bases and 5 bases, with 13 bases remaining between them. The CDR3 runs 15 residues. CDR1 is SGHVS, CDR2 FQNEAQ, per germline. DNA of the CDR3: TGTGCCAGCAGCTTATCCAGGCCTGGGGATCAGCCCCAGCATTTT. This encodes CASSLSRPGDQPQHF.

V and J are TRBV4-1 and TRBJ1-4, with 9 nucleotides matching TRBD1. V lost 3 bases, J lost 4 bases, and 15 bases stayed unmatched. The germline V gene has CDR1 MGHRA and CDR2 YSYEKL. The CDR3 consists of 19 residues. Here the CDR3 reads CASSQRVPGQGVGNEKLFF. The CDR3 nucleotides read TGCGCCAGCAGCCAGCGAGTCCCGGGACAGGGTGTGGGTAATGAAAAACTGTTTTTT.

This chain uses TRBV7-6 with TRBJ1-6; the D gene is possibly TRBD1 (6 bases). Germline loops: CDR1 SGHVS, CDR2 FNYEAQ. There are 15 residues in the CDR3. Trimming took off 5 bases at V and 10 bases at J, with 18 bases between the two ends. This CDR3 reads CASSLRGGASSPLHF. CDR3 DNA: TGTGCCAGCAGCCTACGGGGGGGGGCAAGCTCACCCCTCCACTTT. The full variable domain, in which reference TRBV7-6 and TRBJ1-6 provide the parts outside the CDR3, is GAGVSQSPRYKVTKRGQDVALRCDPISGHVSLYWYRQALGQGPEFLTYFNYEAQQDKSGLPNDRFSAERPEGSISTLTIQRTEQRDSAMYRCASSLRGGASSPLHFGNGTRLTVT.

This clone was counted between two and nine times. The J gene is TRBJ1-2, the V gene TRBV7-9, with D perhaps TRBD1 (6 bases). The CDR3 is 16 residues long. The germline gives CDR1 SEHNR, CDR2 FQNEAQ (reference sequence). Trimming cost V 6 bases and J 6 bases, with 23 bases left between them. CDR3 residues: CASRGAAGRSGDGYTF. The CDR3 DNA reads as TGTGCCAGCAGGGGGGCGGCAGGGAGATCTGGTGATGGCTACACCTTC.

The chain carries TRBV7-3 and TRBJ2-6, with D unresolved. V lost 5 bases, J lost 1 base, and 9 bases lay in between. Per the germline V gene, CDR1 is SGHTA and CDR2 is FQGTGA. This CDR3 is built from 15 residues. The CDR3 protein is CASSITVSGANVLTF. In nucleotides, the CDR3 is TGTGCCAGCAGCATTACAGTGTCTGGGGCCAACGTCCTGACTTTC.

In regard to this clone: Other nucleotide sequences from this sample produce the same CDR3. CDR3 in amino acids: CASSGTGYGYTF. In DNA, the CDR3 is TGTGCCAGCAGTGGGACAGGCTATGGCTACACCTTC. The chain carries TRBV12-3 or TRBV12-4 and TRBJ1-2; TRBD1 aligns across 8 bases. The CDR3 has 12 amino acids. With V trimmed by 5 bases and J by 4 bases, 0 bases remained unmatched.

The rearrangement links TRBV7-2 to TRBJ2-7; D ambiguous. V was pared by 2 bases and J by 0 bases, with 11 bases between. Germline values: CDR1 SGHTA, CDR2 FQGNSA. The CDR3 is 15 amino acids. CDR3 DNA sequence: TGTGCCAGCAGCTTAATGCAAGCCAGCTCCTACGAGCAGTACTTC. This gives the protein CASSLMQASSYEQYF.

The rearrangement uses TRBV30 and TRBJ2-2; 8 nucleotides line up with TRBD1. The CDR3 runs 13 residues. V trimming: 3 bases; J trimming: 5 bases; junction bases outside the gene matches: 2. The germline CDR1 and CDR2 sequences are GTSNPN and SVGIG (reference sequence). The CDR3 bases are TGTGCCTGGAGGAACAGGGGGACCGGGGAGCTGTTTTTT. Protein product: CAWRNRGTGELFF. The full variable domain, completed using reference TRBV30 and TRBJ2-2, is SQTIHQWPATLVQPVGSPLSLECTVEGTSNPNLYWYRQAAGRGLQLLFYSVGIGQISSEVPQNLSASRPQDRQFILSSKKLLLSDSGFYLCAWRNRGTGELFFGEGSRLTVL.

The gene calls are TRBV10-2 and TRBJ2-7; TRBD2 matches at 9 bases. CDR1 WSHSY and CDR2 SAAADI come from the germline V gene. Germline trimming cut 6 bases from V and 3 bases from J; bases unmatched to any gene: 6. There are 14 residues in the CDR3. In DNA form, the CDR3 reads TGCGCCAGCAGGGTAGCGGGGGACCTCTACGAGCAGTACTTC. Protein product: CASRVAGDLYEQYF.

The rearrangement links TRBV7-2 to TRBJ2-2; TRBD1 is a possible D gene (5 bases). Trimming removed 5 bases at V and 2 bases at J, with 12 bases between. This CDR3 has 15 residues. Germline loops: CDR1 SGHTA, CDR2 FQGNSA. The CDR3 DNA reads TGTGCCAGCAGCGCCAGGGTCTCCAACACCGGGGAGCTGTTTTTT. Amino acids: CASSARVSNTGELFF.

The chain employs TRBV6-5 and TRBJ2-7, with TRBD2 as a possible D gene (5 bases). The CDR3 is made up of 13 amino acids. Looked up from germline, CDR1 is MNHEY and CDR2 is SVGAGI. Trimming pared 6 bases from V and 2 bases from J, leaving 11 bases between. This CDR3 reads CASSPDGTYEQYF. CDR3 in DNA: TGTGCCAGCAGCCCCGACGGGACCTACGAGCAGTACTTC.

The chain recombines TRBV6-5 with TRBJ2-7, with a weak D call TRBD1 (5 bases). The CDR3 length is 15 residues. Trimming stripped 0 bases from V and 4 bases from J, with 13 bases between. Germline V CDR1 and CDR2: MNHEY, SVGAGI. CDR3 region: CASSYSWGQGYEQYF. CDR3 in DNA: TGTGCCAGCAGTTACTCGTGGGGCCAGGGATACGAGCAGTACTTC.

This clone has more than one count but fewer than ten. This chain joins TRBV28 and TRBJ1-5; D possibly corresponds to TRBD1 (5 bases). This CDR3 is built from 16 residues. V was cut by 3 bases and J by 5 bases, with 17 bases left in between. Per germline, CDR1 MDHEN and CDR2 SYDVKM. CDR3 bases: TGTGCCAGCAGTTTGTCGGGACGGGGGACCTATCAGCCCCAGCATTTT. Amino acid sequence: CASSLSGRGTYQPQHF.

The genes are TRBV19 and TRBJ1-5; 12 nucleotides match TRBD1. After removal of 3 bases from V and 5 bases from J, the junction contained 8 bases not matched to a gene. From germline, CDR1 is LNHDA and CDR2 SQIVND (reference sequence). The CDR3 has 17 residues. CDR3 protein: CASSIGPGQGADQPQHF. The CDR3 DNA reads TGTGCCAGTAGTATTGGGCCGGGACAGGGGGCGGATCAGCCCCAGCATTTT.

V usage is TRBV27 and J usage is TRBJ2-1, with TRBD1 matching 7 bases. J gave up 4 bases and V 8 bases, and 8 bases lay outside the gene matches. The CDR3 sequence is 14 residues long. CDR1 and CDR2 from the germline V gene are MNHEY and SMNVEV (reference sequence). CDR3 loop: CASPPETGYNEQFF. The CDR3 DNA sequence: TGTGCCAGCCCTCCTGAGACAGGGTACAATGAGCAGTTCTTC.

The chain combines TRBV5-1 with TRBJ1-4, with 7 bases lining up with TRBD1. CDR3 length equals 15 residues. V trimming: 0 bases; J trimming: 8 bases; junction bases outside the gene matches: 7. Germline V gene lookup returns CDR1 SGHRS and CDR2 YFSETQ. As DNA, the CDR3 is TGCGCCAGCAGCTTGGAGGCAGGGGGAAACGAAAAACTGTTTTTT. Amino acid sequence: CASSLEAGGNEKLFF.

Only one count was recorded for this clone. The chain employs TRBV6-2 or TRBV6-3 and TRBJ2-7; the D is unclear. The CDR3 has 13 residues. Trimming took 2 bases from V and 2 from J, leaving 7 bases between them. In germline, CDR1 is MNHEY, CDR2 SVGEGT. DNA of the CDR3: TGTGCCAGCAGTTACCTCTCCACCTACGAGCAGTACTTC. It codes for CASSYLSTYEQYF.

This chain uses TRBV28 with TRBJ1-2; D not resolved. CDR1 and CDR2 from the germline V gene are MDHEN and SYDVKM. The CDR3 spans 14 residues. Trimming removed 11 bases from V and 0 bases from J, with 16 bases in between. Here the CDR3 reads CADPDPLANYGYTF. CDR3 in DNA: TGTGCCGATCCCGACCCGTTAGCTAACTATGGCTACACCTTC.

The V gene is TRBV6-5, the J gene TRBJ2-7, with D possibly matching TRBD2 (7 bases). The CDR3 runs to 15 residues. V shed 6 bases and J shed 3 bases, with 18 bases lying between them. Per germline, CDR1 MNHEY and CDR2 SVGAGI. CDR3 protein: CASRGGTTGNYEQYF. CDR3 sequence (DNA): TGTGCCAGCAGGGGGGGGACAACCGGGAACTACGAGCAGTACTTC.

The chain carries TRBV2 and TRBJ1-2; no reliable D call. CDR1 is SNHLY, CDR2 FYNNEI, per germline. Deletions cut 1 base from V and 0 bases from J, with 6 bases between. The CDR3 consists of 14 residues. The CDR3 bases are TGTGCCAGCAGTGAAGACACTTCTAACTATGGCTACACCTTC. It translates to CASSEDTSNYGYTF. Full variable domain (outside the CDR3, taken from reference TRBV2 and TRBJ1-2): EPEVTQTPSHQVTQMGQEVILRCVPISNHLYFYWYRQILGQKVEFLVSFYNNEISEKSEIFDDQFSVERPDGSNFTLKIRSTKLEDSAMYFCASSEDTSNYGYTFGSGTRLTVV.

This clone has a single count. V usage is TRBV4-2 and J usage is TRBJ1-4; the D gene is possibly TRBD1 (6 bases). Germline V lookup: CDR1 LGHNA, CDR2 YNFKEQ. CDR3 size: 18 residues. Trimming took off 4 bases at V and 4 bases at J, with 22 bases between the two ends. The CDR3 protein is CASSRLSGGRAGNEKLFF. CDR3 DNA sequence: TGTGCCAGCAGCCGCCTGTCCGGGGGGCGGGCCGGTAATGAAAAACTGTTTTTT.

The rearrangement joins TRBV5-1 to TRBJ1-4; D unclear. This CDR3 region has 15 residues. Germline CDR1 reads SGHRS; CDR2 reads YFSETQ. Trimming removed 0 bases at V and 5 bases at J, with 11 bases between. CDR3 loop: CASSLVPGTNEKLFF. CDR3 DNA: TGCGCCAGCAGCTTGGTTCCCGGCACGAATGAAAAACTGTTTTTT. Variable domain in full (rest from reference TRBV5-1 and TRBJ1-4): KAGVTQTPRYLIKTRGQQVTLSCSPISGHRSVSWYQQTPGQGLQFLFEYFSETQRNKGNFPGRFSGRQFSNSRSEMNVSTLELGDSALYLCASSLVPGTNEKLFFGSGTQLSVL.

This rearrangement joins TRBV29-1 to TRBJ1-2; TRBD1 is a possible D gene (5 bases). The germline gives CDR1 SQVTM, CDR2 ANQGSEA. This CDR3 region has 15 residues. With 3 bases removed from V and 0 bases from J, the gap between germline ends came to 14 bases. CDR3 sequence (DNA): TGCAGCGTTGATCAAGGTTTACAGGCTAACTATGGCTACACCTTC. Amino acid sequence: CSVDQGLQANYGYTF.

This clone was found a few times. The chain recombines TRBV7-2 with TRBJ1-1, with D unresolved. Looked up from germline, CDR1 is SGHTA and CDR2 is FQGNSA. Trimming pared 4 bases from V and 0 bases from J, leaving 12 bases between. This CDR3 comprises 15 residues. CDR3 sequence reads: CASSSPGQMNTEAFF. CDR3 coding DNA: TGTGCCAGCAGCTCTCCTGGCCAAATGAACACTGAAGCTTTCTTT.

The chain carries TRBV9 and TRBJ2-7; no clear D. Germline-derived CDR1 and CDR2 are SGDLS and YYNGEE. CDR3 length: 12 residues. Trimming pared 4 bases from V and 0 bases from J, leaving 5 bases between. The chain's CDR3 is CASSPSSYEQYF. The CDR3 coding sequence is TGTGCCAGCAGCCCTAGCTCCTACGAGCAGTACTTC.